This section outlines one T cell receptor (beta chain) sequence together with its context. Its antigen is unknown. This entry comes from a study of beta chain features in type 1 diabetes. Study-wide results and limits: In comparison with healthy donors, patients had naive, central memory and Treg TCRB repertoires that appeared more similar. Shorter TCRB CDR3s, moderately but significantly so, marked every one of the four CD4+ subsets in Type 1 diabetes patients. Over-representation of high TCR-expressing cells was a possible consequence of cDNA sequencing.

Sorted CD4+ subsets: naive, central memory, regulatory, stem cell-like memory (CD45RO/CCR7/CD25/CD127/CD95/CD27 panel). Without exception, sorted populations had purity beyond 95%. Every isolated RNA sample was fully reverse transcribed, so sequencing captured expressed TCRB transcripts. Generated by immunoSEQ multiplex PCR, the TCRdb table keeps only in-frame clones and is missing some. The repertoire holds some 330,000 clones, with 10% to 15% as singletons. The sequence derives from a woman under 30 with type 1 diabetes. The sequenced material came from naive CD4+ T cells from blood.

As DNA, the CDR3 is TGTGCCAGCAGCTTGGCCTCAAGGATCCTTTGGAGGGGAAACACCATATATTTT. Protein product: CASSLASRILWRGNTIYF. The chain has TRBV5-6 and TRBJ1-3; D ambiguous. CDR3 size: 18 residues. V dropped 0 bases and J dropped 4 bases, with 20 bases sitting between them. CDR1 and CDR2 from the germline V gene are SGHDT and YYEEEE.